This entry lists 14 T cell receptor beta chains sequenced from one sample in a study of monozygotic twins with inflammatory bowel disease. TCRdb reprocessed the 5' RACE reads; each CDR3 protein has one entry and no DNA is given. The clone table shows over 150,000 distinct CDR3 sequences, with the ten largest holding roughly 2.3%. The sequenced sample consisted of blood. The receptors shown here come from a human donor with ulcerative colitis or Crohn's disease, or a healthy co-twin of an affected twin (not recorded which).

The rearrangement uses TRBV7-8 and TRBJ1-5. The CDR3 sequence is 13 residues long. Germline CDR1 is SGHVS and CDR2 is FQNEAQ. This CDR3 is CASNWNSNQPQHF.

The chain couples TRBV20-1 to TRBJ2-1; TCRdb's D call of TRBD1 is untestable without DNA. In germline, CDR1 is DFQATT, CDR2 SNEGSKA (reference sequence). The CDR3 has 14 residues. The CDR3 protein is CSVPVGGAYNEQFF.

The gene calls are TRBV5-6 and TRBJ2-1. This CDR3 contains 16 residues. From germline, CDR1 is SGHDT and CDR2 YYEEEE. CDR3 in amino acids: CASSLGVGGSYNEQFF. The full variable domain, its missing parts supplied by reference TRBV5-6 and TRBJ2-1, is DAGVTQSPTHLIKTRGQQVTLRCSPKSGHDTVSWYQQALGQGPQFIFQYYEEEERQRGNFPDRFSGHQFPNYSSELNVNALLLGDSALYLCASSLGVGGSYNEQFFGPGTRLTVL.

The CDR3 sequence: CASSGRDRASYEQYF. V is TRBV19 and J is TRBJ2-7; TCRdb's D gene call, TRBD1, goes unchecked for lack of DNA. The germline V gene encodes CDR1 LNHDA and CDR2 SQIVND (reference sequence). The CDR3 contains 15 residues.

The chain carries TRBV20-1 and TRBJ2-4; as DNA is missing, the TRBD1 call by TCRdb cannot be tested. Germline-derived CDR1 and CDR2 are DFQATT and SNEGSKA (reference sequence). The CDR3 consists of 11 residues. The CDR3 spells CSAQGVQKQYF.

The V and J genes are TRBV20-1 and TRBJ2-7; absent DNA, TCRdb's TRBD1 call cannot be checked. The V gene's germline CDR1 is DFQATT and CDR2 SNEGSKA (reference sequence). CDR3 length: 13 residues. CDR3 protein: CSTLGQGGGEQYF.

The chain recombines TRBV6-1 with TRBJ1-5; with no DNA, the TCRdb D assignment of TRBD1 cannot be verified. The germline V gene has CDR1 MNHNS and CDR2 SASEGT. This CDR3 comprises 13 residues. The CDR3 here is CASTGTVSVPQHF.

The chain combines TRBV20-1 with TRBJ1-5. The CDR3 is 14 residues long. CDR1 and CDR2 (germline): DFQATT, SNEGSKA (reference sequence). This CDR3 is CSASLPPSNQPQHF.

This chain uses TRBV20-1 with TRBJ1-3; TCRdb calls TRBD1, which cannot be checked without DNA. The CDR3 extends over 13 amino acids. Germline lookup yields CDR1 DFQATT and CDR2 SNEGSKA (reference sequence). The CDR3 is CSAREQGRNTIYF.

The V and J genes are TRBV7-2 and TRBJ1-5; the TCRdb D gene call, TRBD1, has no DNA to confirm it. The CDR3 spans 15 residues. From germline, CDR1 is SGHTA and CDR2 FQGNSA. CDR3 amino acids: CASSLRRTGDQPQHF.

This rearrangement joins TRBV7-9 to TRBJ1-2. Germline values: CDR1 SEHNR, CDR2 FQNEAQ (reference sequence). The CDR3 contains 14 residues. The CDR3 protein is CASSLDGYNYGYTF.

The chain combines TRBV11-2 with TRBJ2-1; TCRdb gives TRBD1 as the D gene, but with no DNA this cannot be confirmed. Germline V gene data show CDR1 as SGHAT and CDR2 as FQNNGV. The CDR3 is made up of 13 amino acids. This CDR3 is CASSLGDDNEQFF.

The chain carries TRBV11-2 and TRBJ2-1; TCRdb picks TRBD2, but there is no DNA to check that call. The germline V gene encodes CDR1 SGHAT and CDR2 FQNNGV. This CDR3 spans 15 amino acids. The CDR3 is CASSFVAGGPNEQFF.

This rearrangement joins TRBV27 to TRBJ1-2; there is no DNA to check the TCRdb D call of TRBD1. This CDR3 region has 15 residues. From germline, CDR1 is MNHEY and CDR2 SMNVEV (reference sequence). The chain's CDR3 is CASSLSRQDSYGYTF.